This entry concerns a single TCR beta chain. The data belong to a study of blood T cell repertoires in COVID-19. Germline values: CDR1 SGHNT, CDR2 YENEEA. V lost 5 bases, J lost 2 bases, and 13 bases lay in between. The CDR3 loop spans 14 amino acids. TCRdb's table, derived via immunoSEQ multiplex PCR, lists solely in-frame clones and lacks some. The sample holds hundreds of thousands of clones, 85% to 90% seen once. The source is a woman in her 50s with COVID-19, enrolled during active disease. The specimen sequenced was peripheral blood. The rearrangement joins TRBV11-3 to TRBJ2-7, with D perhaps matching TRBD2 (5 bases). The CDR3 nucleotides read TGTGCCAGCAGCCCGGGGAGTCCGGCCTACGAGCAGTACTTC. Residues: CASSPGSPAYEQYF. Based on the CDR3 plus reference TRBV11-3 and TRBJ2-7, the full variable domain is EAGVVQSPRYKIIEKKQPVAFWCNPISGHNTLYWYLQNLGQGPELLIRYENEEAVDDSQLPKDRFSAERLKGVDSTLKIQPAELGDSAVYLCASSPGSPAYEQYFGPGTRLTVT.